This note documents a single T cell receptor (beta chain) sequence. It has no known antigen specificity. Base qualities are not provided; no much larger clone lies one nucleotide away. The source of the sample is a study of response to subunit inactivated influenza vaccine (dated by TCRdb to the late 2010s). As for the study more broadly: Deep quantitative profiling of the T cell receptor repertoire was used in the study to follow responses to a trivalent subunit inactivated influenza vaccine. General conclusions and limits of the study: The authors suggested that each seasonal influenza vaccination may recruit only a limited number of new T cells.

Preparation of the library involved RT-PCR. Sequencer: Illumina HiSeq 2500. TCRdb trimmed the raw reads at Q25, called clones with MiXCR and kept productive beta chains. Every distinct CDR3 protein forms one entry, paired with its most common genes and DNA. The sample table contains roughly 650,000 distinct CDR3 sequences; only one count was recorded for more than 15% of them. Of the sample, 11% is held by the ten largest clones. This specimen consisted of PBMCs from blood, obtained roughly 12 days after vaccination. This TCR was recovered from a man aged 45 to 65 who received an inactivated influenza vaccine. Donor details come from another sample of the same person, matched by shared clones.

The nucleotide sequence reads TGCAGTCCTGGCAGTGCGGGAGGGCCCGGAGATACGCAGTATTTT. Its translation is CSPGSAGGPGDTQYF. The rearrangement joined TRBV20-1 to TRBJ2-3; the central 9 bases match TRBD2. CDR1 and CDR2 were assigned from the germline V gene (reference sequence) as DFQATT and SNEGSKA. Reading from cysteine to phenylalanine, the CDR3 counts 15 amino acids. Left in the record is the CDR3 DNA by itself, 45 bases read in frame from the first base. The germline V end is reduced by 8 bases and the J end by 5 bases; junction bases left unmatched: 14.